What follows are 29 T cell receptor beta chains derived from one specimen sequenced in a study of blood T cells in healthy people across ages. PCR was performed a second time for about 7 to 12 cycles using a sample-barcoded 5' primer and a J-beta primer mix. TCRdb reprocessed the 5' RACE reads with MiXCR, giving one entry per CDR3 protein. The table records about 560,000 distinct CDR3 sequences, approximately 26% of them present only once. The same sample was also studied in work on T cells of mothers and their children.

The sequencing sample was made of blood. Receptors originate from a boy younger than 10 in good health.

This chain uses TRBV4-3 with TRBJ1-6; possible D gene TRBD1, 5 bases. CDR1 is LGHNA and CDR2 is YSLEER in the germline V gene. Between the trimmed V and J ends, which lost 1 base and 10 bases, there was a span of 11 bases. CDR3 length equals 14 residues. The CDR3 bases are TGCGCCAGCAGCCAAGGCCAGGGTGGGTCACCCCTCCACTTT. Its protein is CASSQGQGGSPLHF.

This clonotype was counted a few times. Here the CDR3 reads CASSQGINRGDYGYTF. Here the CDR3 DNA reads TGCGCCAGCAGCCAGGGGATAAACAGGGGTGACTATGGCTACACCTTC. The chain uses TRBV4-3 and TRBJ1-2; 7 bases match TRBD1. J gave up 3 bases and V 3 bases, and 10 bases lay outside the gene matches. The CDR3 contains 16 residues. Per the germline V gene, CDR1 is LGHNA and CDR2 is YSLEER.

CDR3 sequence: CASSRTSTAETQYF. In nucleotides, the CDR3 is TGTGCCAGCAGCCGCACTAGCACGGCGGAGACCCAGTACTTC. V gene TRBV7-2 combines with J gene TRBJ2-5, with a possible D match to TRBD2 (6 bases). V lost 5 bases to trimming and J lost 5 bases, with 15 bases between them. Germline lookup yields CDR1 SGHTA and CDR2 FQGNSA. The CDR3 loop spans 14 amino acids.

The CDR3 is CASRPMDRANYGYTF. The CDR3 DNA reads as TGTGCCAGCAGGCCAATGGACAGGGCCAACTATGGCTACACCTTC. V gene TRBV7-8 combines with J gene TRBJ1-2; 8 bases align to TRBD1. The CDR3 loop spans 15 amino acids. The germline V gene encodes CDR1 SGHVS and CDR2 FQNEAQ. J lost 2 bases, V lost 6 bases, and 8 bases had no gene match.

The rearrangement joins TRBV12-3 or TRBV12-4 to TRBJ2-5; D is uncertain. The length of the CDR3 is 13 residues. V was shortened by 9 bases and J by 2 bases, with 13 bases between the two germline ends. This CDR3 reads CARGVVSQETQYF. The CDR3 DNA sequence: TGTGCCAGAGGCGTCGTTAGTCAAGAGACCCAGTACTTC.

This sequence joins TRBV20-1 and TRBJ1-3, with D perhaps matching TRBD1 (5 bases). This CDR3 is built from 15 residues. The germline gives CDR1 DFQATT, CDR2 SNEGSKA (reference sequence). The ends were cut back, 6 bases at V and 4 bases at J, with 19 bases in the middle. CDR3 region: CSARPSEGRGNTIYF. The CDR3 nucleotides read TGCAGTGCCAGGCCCTCCGAGGGGAGAGGAAACACCATATATTTT.

There are a few counts of this clonotype. The chain combines TRBV18 with TRBJ2-1; TRBD1 matches 9 bases. With V trimmed by 5 bases and J by 4 bases, 9 bases remained unmatched. This CDR3 has 16 residues. Per germline, CDR1 KGHSH and CDR2 LQKENI. CDR3 residues: CASSAEQGARYNEQFF. The CDR3 bases are TGTGCCAGCTCAGCAGAACAGGGGGCGAGATACAATGAGCAGTTCTTC.

Concerning this clonotype itself: Germline and junction disagree at one end, which may indicate a read error. J is TRBJ2-5 and V is TRBV12-5, with 11 bases matching TRBD2. This CDR3 has 16 amino acids. Germline-derived CDR1 and CDR2 are LGHNT and FRNRAP. The CDR3 sequence is CVSAPTSGAFQETQYF. The DNA of the CDR3 is TGTGTTAGTGCCCCGACTAGCGGGGCCTTCCAAGAGACCCAGTACTTC. Full variable domain (outside the CDR3, taken from reference TRBV12-5 and TRBJ2-5): DARVTQTPRHKVTEMGQEVTMRCQPILGHNTVFWYRQTMMQGLELLAYFRNRAPLDDSGMPKDRFSAEMPDATLATLKIQPSEPRDSAVYFCVSAPTSGAFQETQYFGPGTRLLVL.

The chain combines TRBV10-1 with TRBJ2-1, with 9 bases fitting TRBD1. The DNA matches TRBJ2-5 better at its end, which makes the J call doubtful. Germline V gene lookup returns CDR1 WNHNN and CDR2 SYGVQD (reference sequence). The CDR3 has 17 residues. This CDR3 reads CASSPGQGGPVQETQYF. The CDR3 nucleotides are TGCGCCAGCAGTCCGGGACAGGGTGGGCCCGTTCAAGAGACCCAGTACTTC.

The chain employs TRBV28 and TRBJ1-2, with D perhaps matching TRBD1 (6 bases). V lost 1 base to trimming and J lost 5 bases, with 8 bases between them. CDR1 and CDR2 (germline): MDHEN, SYDVKM. The CDR3 contains 13 residues. CDR3 residues: CASSLSGVYGYTF. The CDR3 DNA follows: TGTGCCAGCAGTTTATCAGGGGTATATGGCTACACCTTC.

As regards this clonotype: A read error may explain this, as a much larger clone is one base away. CDR3 residues: CASSPNTETQYF. DNA for the CDR3: TGTGCCAGCAGCCCAAACACGGAGACCCAGTACTTC. The chain joins TRBV5-5 to TRBJ2-5; D is unclear. The CDR3 length is 12 residues. The germline V and J ends were trimmed by 4 bases and 5 bases, with 9 bases remaining between them. The V gene's germline CDR1 is SGHKS and CDR2 YYEKEE (reference sequence). Supplemented by reference TRBV5-5 and TRBJ2-5, the full variable domain reads DAGVTQSPTHLIKTRGQQVTLRCSPISGHKSVSWYQQVLGQGPQFIFQYYEKEERGRGNFPDRFSARQFPNYSSELNVNALLLGDSALYLCASSPNTETQYFGPGTRLLVL.

This clonotype has only a few counts. The chain carries TRBV2 and TRBJ2-3; unclear D gene. Germline-derived CDR1 and CDR2 are SNHLY and FYNNEI. V was trimmed by 5 bases and J by 2 bases, leaving 14 bases between them. The CDR3 extends over 15 amino acids. CDR3 in amino acids: CASSPSGRNTDTQYF. CDR3 DNA sequence: TGTGCCAGCAGTCCTTCTGGACGAAACACAGATACGCAGTATTTT.

This clonotype was seen only a few times. The J gene is TRBJ1-4, the V gene TRBV28; D ambiguous. CDR1 is MDHEN and CDR2 is SYDVKM in the germline V gene. This CDR3 has 11 residues. V dropped 10 bases and J dropped 5 bases, with 8 bases sitting between them. The CDR3 DNA reads as TGTGCCACGGACCTAAATGAAAAACTGTTTTTT. Its protein product is CATDLNEKLFF.

The rearrangement joins TRBV11-2 to TRBJ2-7; no clear D gene. CDR1 and CDR2 from the germline V gene are SGHAT and FQNNGV. The length of the CDR3 is 14 residues. V gave up 1 base and J gave up 3 bases, with 10 bases separating them. This CDR3 reads CASSLGGSIYEQYF. In DNA form, the CDR3 reads TGTGCCAGCAGCTTAGGCGGTTCAATCTACGAGCAGTACTTC.

The chain combines TRBV25-1 with TRBJ1-3; D might be TRBD1 (5 bases). The germline CDR1 and CDR2 sequences are MGHDK and SYGVNS. The CDR3 is made up of 17 amino acids. The V and J ends lost 0 bases and 1 base respectively, with 13 bases between them. The CDR3 sequence is CASSEYRARGSGNTIYF. CDR3 DNA sequence: TGTGCCAGCAGTGAATATAGAGCCCGGGGGTCTGGAAACACCATATATTTT.

The CDR3 spells CSASGLAGGTNNEQFF. The DNA of the CDR3 is TGCAGTGCTAGCGGACTAGCGGGAGGGACTAACAATGAGCAGTTCTTC. The chain recombines TRBV20-1 with TRBJ2-1; TRBD2 matches at 15 bases. After removal of 3 bases from V and 5 bases from J, the junction contained 5 bases not matched to a gene. In germline, CDR1 is DFQATT, CDR2 SNEGSKA (reference sequence). The CDR3 is made up of 16 amino acids.

The rearrangement uses TRBV20-1 and TRBJ1-1; 8 nucleotides line up with TRBD1. The germline gives CDR1 DFQATT, CDR2 SNEGSKA (reference sequence). CDR3 length equals 14 residues. J was trimmed by 2 bases and V by 5 bases; bases with no gene match: 7. This chain's CDR3 is CSAWTGSHNTEAFF. For the CDR3, the DNA is TGCAGTGCTTGGACAGGGAGCCATAACACTGAAGCTTTCTTT.

The gene calls are TRBV6-1 and TRBJ2-7, with 10 bases matching TRBD1. Trimming removed 3 bases from V and 0 bases from J; junction bases left unmatched: 8. The germline V gene has CDR1 MNHNS and CDR2 SASEGT. The CDR3 is 17 amino acids. The CDR3 reads CASSERGQGLTSYEQYF. As DNA, the CDR3 is TGTGCCAGCAGTGAGAGGGGACAGGGGTTAACCTCCTACGAGCAGTACTTC.

This clonotype was seen more than once but under ten times. The chain links TRBV5-1 to TRBJ2-3; D might be TRBD2 (5 bases). In germline, CDR1 is SGHRS, CDR2 YFSETQ. With 4 bases removed from V and 4 bases from J, the gap between germline ends came to 10 bases. The CDR3 contains 13 residues. CDR3 in amino acids: CASSRSEADTQYF. The CDR3 DNA is TGCGCCAGCAGCCGTAGCGAAGCAGATACGCAGTATTTT.

Ten or more counts support this clonotype. V and J are TRBV29-1 and TRBJ2-7, with D tentatively TRBD1 or TRBD2 (5 bases each). Trimming took 0 bases from V and 5 from J, leaving 17 bases between them. This CDR3 spans 15 amino acids. Germline V gene data show CDR1 as SQVTM and CDR2 as ANQGSEA. CDR3 sequence: CSVEDLGTPGNEQYF. CDR3 DNA: TGCAGCGTTGAAGATCTTGGGACCCCCGGGAACGAGCAGTACTTC.

This clonotype has just a few counts. The V and J genes are TRBV3-1 and TRBJ1-2, with no clear D. V lost 3 bases to trimming and J lost 2 bases, with 13 bases between them. The CDR3 spans 15 residues. Germline CDR1 LGHDT, CDR2 YNNKEL (reference sequence). CDR3 protein: CASSHDWTDNYGYTF. The CDR3 nucleotides read TGTGCCAGCAGCCATGATTGGACCGACAACTATGGCTACACCTTC.

The chain recombines TRBV9 with TRBJ2-2; TRBD1 matches at 9 bases. The V gene end was trimmed by 4 bases and the J gene end by 7 bases; junction bases not matched to a gene: 8. There are 15 residues in the CDR3. CDR1 SGDLS and CDR2 YYNGEE come from the germline V gene. Here the CDR3 reads CASSPRDRVLGELFF. The CDR3 coding sequence is TGTGCCAGCAGCCCCCGGGACAGGGTTCTCGGGGAGCTGTTTTTT.

This sequence joins TRBV5-1 and TRBJ2-3; TRBD1 matches at 7 bases. CDR1 and CDR2 (germline): SGHRS, YFSETQ. This CDR3 region has 12 residues. V dropped 6 bases and J dropped 5; count of bases not matched to a gene: 3. The CDR3 reads CASNSGGDTQYF. The DNA of the CDR3 is TGCGCCAGCAACTCAGGGGGAGATACGCAGTATTTT.

This clonotype was picked up a small number of times. The chain recombines TRBV14 with TRBJ1-3; tentative D call: TRBD1 (5 bases). The V end lost 4 bases, the J end lost 3 bases, and 16 bases lay between the germline ends. This CDR3 has 16 residues. The germline V gene encodes CDR1 SGHDN and CDR2 FVKESK. CDR3 nucleotide sequence: TGTGCCAGCAGCCGCAAGGGAGTCAGGGATGGAAACACCATATATTTT. Translation gives CASSRKGVRDGNTIYF.

This clonotype was counted ten times or more. CDR3 sequence reads: CASSPGDQETQYF. Here the CDR3 DNA reads TGTGCCAGCAGCCCAGGGGACCAAGAGACCCAGTACTTC. V gene TRBV2 combines with J gene TRBJ2-5; tentative D call: TRBD1 (6 bases). This CDR3 is built from 13 residues. V was trimmed by 6 bases and J by 0 bases, leaving 8 bases between them. Germline V gene data show CDR1 as SNHLY and CDR2 as FYNNEI.

The genes are TRBV13 and TRBJ2-5; D is possibly TRBD2 (6 bases). Trimming took 3 bases from V and 2 from J, leaving 13 bases between them. There are 15 residues in the CDR3. The germline gives CDR1 PRHDT, CDR2 FYEKMQ (reference sequence). In DNA form, the CDR3 reads TGTGCCAGCAGCTTTATGGCGCGGGGACAAGAGACCCAGTACTTC. Translated, it gives CASSFMARGQETQYF.

This clonotype was counted a few times. The rearrangement joins TRBV6-5 to TRBJ1-2, with a possible D match to TRBD1 (5 bases). The CDR3 runs 13 residues. CDR1 is MNHEY, CDR2 SVGAGI, per germline. The V end lost 1 base, the J end lost 8 bases, and 11 bases lay between the germline ends. CDR3 residues: CASSYLGGEGYTF. CDR3 coding DNA: TGTGCCAGCAGTTACTTGGGGGGGGAAGGCTACACCTTC.

On this clonotype: An end of the junction differs from the germline gene, which may be a read error. This rearrangement joins TRBV6-1 to TRBJ2-3; TRBD2 matches at 8 bases. Germline V gene sequence: CDR1 MNHNS, CDR2 SASEGT. The length of the CDR3 is 17 residues. The CDR3 loop reads CAISESGVSGITDTQYF. The CDR3 DNA sequence: TGTGCCATCAGTGAGTCCGGGGTTAGCGGGATAACAGATACGCAGTATTTT.

This chain links TRBV20-1 with TRBJ2-1; 8 positions agree with TRBD1. The CDR3 length is 11 residues. Germline-derived CDR1 and CDR2 are DFQATT and SNEGSKA (reference sequence). CDR3 nucleotide sequence: TGCATTGGACAGGGAAACAATGAGCAGTTCTTC. This gives the protein CIGQGNNEQFF.